A single sample gave rise to the 30 T cell receptor beta chains below, sequenced in a study of T cell repertoires in cytomegalovirus infection. TCRdb itself ran the reads through MiXCR, one entry per CDR3 protein. Of some 450,000 distinct CDR3 sequences in the sample, 25% to 40% are singletons; the top ten hold roughly an eighth. Sequencing used PBMCs. Receptors were obtained from a human donor in good health (CMV status not recorded). Some clones in this sample may be carry-over from other donors' samples.

This clonotype has ten or more counts. The rearrangement links TRBV5-8 to TRBJ2-5; 13 bases map to TRBD2. CDR3 length equals 16 residues. Germline-derived CDR1 and CDR2 are SGHTS and YDEGEE. V lost 3 bases to trimming and J lost 7 bases; unmatched junction nucleotides: 9. This chain's CDR3 is CASSWGTSGAAGTQYF. The CDR3 DNA is TGTGCCAGCAGCTGGGGGACTAGCGGGGCCGCCGGGACCCAGTACTTC.

In this sample, this clonotype turned up a few times. The rearrangement links TRBV7-2 to TRBJ2-3; 10 bases match TRBD1. The CDR3 is 16 amino acids. Germline V lookup: CDR1 SGHTA, CDR2 FQGNSA. Losses at the gene ends were 5 bases for V and 2 bases for J; bases not matched to a gene: 7. The CDR3 region is CASSPWGTGVTDTQYF. DNA for the CDR3: TGTGCCAGCAGCCCCTGGGGGACAGGGGTCACAGATACGCAGTATTTT.

This clonotype was picked up a small number of times. The rearrangement links TRBV11-2 to TRBJ1-2, with no clear D. The CDR3 is 15 residues long. Germline V gives CDR1 SGHAT, CDR2 FQNNGV. Between the trimmed V and J ends, which lost 7 bases and 3 bases, there was a span of 18 bases. CDR3 residues: CASTPKIQEHYGYTF. Written as DNA, the CDR3 is TGTGCCAGCACCCCAAAAATCCAGGAACACTATGGCTACACCTTC. Filled out from reference TRBV11-2 and TRBJ1-2, the complete variable domain reads EAGVAQSPRYKIIEKRQSVAFWCNPISGHATLYWYQQILGQGPKLLIQFQNNGVVDDSQLPKDRFSAERLKGVDSTLKIQPAKLEDSAVYLCASTPKIQEHYGYTFGSGTRLTVV.

Remarks on this clonotype: A much larger clone sits a single nucleotide away, making a read error possible. The genes are TRBV7-9 and TRBJ2-2; D perhaps matches TRBD2 (5 bases). This CDR3 spans 16 amino acids. CDR1 and CDR2 from the germline V gene are SEHNR and FQNEAQ (reference sequence). CDR3 in amino acids: CAISLGSGFYTGELFF. The DNA for the CDR3 is TGTGCCATCAGCTTAGGGTCGGGATTTTACACCGGGGAGCTGTTTTTT. Full variable domain (rest looked up from reference TRBV7-9 and TRBJ2-2): DTGVSQNPRHKITKRGQNVTFRCDPISEHNRLYWYRQTLGQGPEFLTYFQNEAQLEKSRLLSDRFSAERPKGSFSTLEIQRTEQGDSAMYLCAISLGSGFYTGELFFGEGSRLTVL.

V and J are TRBV6-6 and TRBJ2-1; TRBD1 matches at 12 bases. This CDR3 spans 16 amino acids. With V trimmed by 4 bases and J by 8 bases, 9 bases remained unmatched. Per the germline V gene, CDR1 is MNHNY and CDR2 is SVGAGI (reference sequence). The CDR3 bases are TGTGCCAGCAGTTCTCGGTGGGACAGGGGGCTTTATGAGCAGTTCTTC. It translates to CASSSRWDRGLYEQFF.

This clonotype was observed once. The chain combines TRBV4-1 with TRBJ1-2, with 7 bases aligning to TRBD1. CDR1 is MGHRA, CDR2 YSYEKL, per germline. V gave up 2 bases and J gave up 4 bases; unmatched junction bases: 7. The CDR3 is 15 residues long. The chain's CDR3 is CASSQTDRKFYGYTF. The CDR3 coding sequence is TGCGCCAGCAGCCAAACGGACAGGAAATTCTATGGCTACACCTTC.

In its sample, this clonotype was seen a few times. J is TRBJ1-1 and V is TRBV5-6; 9 bases align to TRBD1. The CDR3 totals 16 residues. Unmatched junction bases numbered 6, after V lost 2 bases and J lost 1 base. The germline gives CDR1 SGHDT, CDR2 YYEEEE. The CDR3 DNA reads TGTGCCAGCAGCTTTACAGGGGGCGCCCCGAACACTGAAGCTTTCTTT. It is translated as CASSFTGGAPNTEAFF.

The CDR3 region is CASSQHRAGETQYF. As DNA, the CDR3 is TGTGCCAGCAGTCAGCACAGGGCAGGAGAGACCCAGTACTTC. The V gene is TRBV27, the J gene TRBJ2-5; D might be TRBD1 (6 bases). Per germline, CDR1 MNHEY and CDR2 SMNVEV (reference sequence). The V end was cut by 5 bases, the J end by 4 bases, with 14 bases between. The CDR3 is 14 residues long.

V is TRBV29-1 and J is TRBJ2-5; TRBD2 matches at 13 bases. The CDR3 has 16 amino acids. Germline V lookup: CDR1 SQVTM, CDR2 ANQGSEA. The ends lost 2 bases at V and 0 bases at J; junction bases unmatched: 3. The CDR3, as DNA: TGCAGCGTTGAAAAGGGACTAGCGGGGAACCAAGAGACCCAGTACTTC. Amino acid sequence: CSVEKGLAGNQETQYF.

This chain's CDR3 is CASRGTAGGRNQPQHF. CDR3 DNA sequence: TGTGCCAGCAGGGGGACCGCCGGGGGGAGGAATCAGCCCCAGCATTTT. V gene TRBV6-2 or TRBV6-3 combines with J gene TRBJ1-5, with TRBD1 as a possible D gene (5 bases). CDR1 and CDR2 from the germline V gene are MNHEY and SVGEGT. This CDR3 is built from 16 residues. The V end lost 6 bases, the J end lost 4 bases, and 19 bases lay between the germline ends.

The chain joins TRBV6-5 to TRBJ1-6; 7 positions match TRBD1. The V gene's germline CDR1 is MNHEY and CDR2 SVGAGI. This CDR3 contains 13 residues. V was clipped by 6 bases and J by 8 bases; unmatched bases: 4. As DNA, the CDR3 is TGTGCCAGCAGCCGGGACAGATATTCACCCCTCCACTTT. As protein: CASSRDRYSPLHF.

This chain uses TRBV20-1 with TRBJ2-1, with 8 nucleotides matching TRBD1. CDR1 is DFQATT, CDR2 SNEGSKA, per germline (reference sequence). J lost 0 bases, V lost 6 bases, and 13 bases had no gene match. This CDR3 is 17 amino acids long. CDR3 loop: CSAGGQGASISYNEQFF. As DNA, the CDR3 is TGCAGTGCGGGTGGGCAGGGGGCGTCCATCTCCTACAATGAGCAGTTCTTC.

This clonotype was seen a handful of times. The genes are TRBV11-2 and TRBJ2-7, with 7 bases fitting TRBD2. The CDR3 runs 15 residues. Germline-derived CDR1 and CDR2 are SGHAT and FQNNGV. Trimming removed 5 bases from V and 3 bases from J; junction bases left unmatched: 10. CDR3 sequence (DNA): TGTGCCAGCAGCCGTGACAGCGGGGCAGTCTACGAGCAGTACTTC. Translating it yields CASSRDSGAVYEQYF.

The chain joins TRBV9 to TRBJ2-3; D gene ambiguous. V gave up 0 bases and J gave up 4 bases, with 6 bases separating them. The CDR3 has 13 amino acids. CDR1 is SGDLS and CDR2 is YYNGEE in the germline V gene. The CDR3, as DNA: TGTGCCAGCAGCGTAGGACTCTCAGATACGCAGTATTTT. Translation: CASSVGLSDTQYF.

V gene TRBV6-2 or TRBV6-3 combines with J gene TRBJ2-6; 8 bases line up with TRBD2. This CDR3 is 17 amino acids long. The ends lost 2 bases at V and 0 bases at J; junction bases unmatched: 3. Looked up from germline, CDR1 is MNHEY and CDR2 is SVGEGT. CDR3 in DNA: TGTGCCAGCAGTTACGGCGGGGGGATCTCTGGGGCCAACGTCCTGACTTTC. Protein sequence: CASSYGGGISGANVLTF.

This clonotype was recorded many times. The gene calls are TRBV6-1 and TRBJ1-2; 11 bases are shared with TRBD1. J gave up 5 bases and V 6 bases, and 5 bases lay outside the gene matches. Per the germline V gene, CDR1 is MNHNS and CDR2 is SASEGT. CDR3 length: 14 amino acids. The CDR3: CASRMGQGVYGYTF. Written as DNA, the CDR3 is TGTGCCAGCAGGATGGGACAGGGGGTGTATGGCTACACCTTC.

In regard to this clonotype: One base away lies a much larger clone, so this may be a sequencing read error. V usage is TRBV7-6 and J usage is TRBJ1-1; TRBD1 might be the D (5 bases). V lost 3 bases to trimming and J lost 4 bases, with 15 bases between them. Germline CDR1 is SGHVS and CDR2 is FNYEAQ. The CDR3 loop spans 15 amino acids. The CDR3 region is CASSFPRDVSTEAFF. CDR3 sequence (DNA): TGTGCCAGCAGCTTTCCCCGGGACGTGAGCACTGAAGCTTTCTTT.

In its sample, this clonotype was seen a few times. This chain links TRBV19 with TRBJ2-5, with TRBD2 as a possible D gene (5 bases). Germline V gene sequence: CDR1 LNHDA, CDR2 SQIVND (reference sequence). V was trimmed by 4 bases and J by 5 bases, leaving 11 bases between them. This CDR3 contains 13 residues. CDR3 DNA sequence: TGTGCCAGTAGTACCCCGGGAAGCGAGACCCAGTACTTC. Amino acids: CASSTPGSETQYF.

Many counts were recorded for this clonotype. Mismatch with germline at one junction end may stem from a read error. This sequence joins TRBV7-7 and TRBJ1-3; D possibly corresponds to TRBD1 (5 bases). Germline assignment: CDR1 SSHAT and CDR2 FNYEAQ (reference sequence). CDR3 length equals 17 residues. In nucleotides, the CDR3 is TGTGCTAGCAGTCCTTACCAGGGCCGGAGCTCTGGAAACACCATATATTTT. Its translation: CASSPYQGRSSGNTIYF.

The J gene is TRBJ2-7, the V gene TRBV20-1; TRBD1 agrees at 9 bases. The V gene end was trimmed by 5 bases and the J gene end by 7 bases; junction bases not matched to a gene: 9. The CDR3 has 13 residues. Germline V CDR1 and CDR2: DFQATT, SNEGSKA (reference sequence). The CDR3 nucleotides are TGCAGTGCTCTGGGACAGGGATACTTGGAGCAGTACTTC. Protein sequence: CSALGQGYLEQYF.

The V gene is TRBV6-2 or TRBV6-3, the J gene TRBJ2-1; 7 bases match TRBD1. The CDR3 has 15 amino acids. V was pared by 7 bases and J by 6 bases, with 12 bases of the junction left unmatched. The germline gives CDR1 MNHEY, CDR2 SVGEGT. Written as DNA, the CDR3 is TGTGCCAGCACTCCGGCCCCCGGGACAGCCAATGAGCAGTTCTTC. This encodes CASTPAPGTANEQFF.

In regard to this clonotype: At one of its ends the junction is not consistent with the germline gene, which may arise from a read error. This chain joins TRBV6-5 and TRBJ1-4, with a weak D call TRBD1 (6 bases). The CDR3 length is 14 residues. Looked up from germline, CDR1 is MNHEY and CDR2 is SVGAGI. This CDR3 reads CSSSRTANNEKLFF. The CDR3 DNA is TGTTCCAGCAGCAGGACAGCCAATAATGAAAAACTGTTTTTT.

This clonotype was seen more than once but under ten times. V and J are TRBV4-1 and TRBJ1-2; D gene ambiguous. The CDR3 is 14 amino acids. The germline V and J ends were trimmed by 0 bases and 3 bases, with 8 bases remaining between them. Looked up from germline, CDR1 is MGHRA and CDR2 is YSYEKL. CDR3 residues: CASSQDGTDYGYTF. The CDR3 coding sequence is TGCGCCAGCAGCCAAGATGGAACTGACTATGGCTACACCTTC.

This clonotype has more than one count but fewer than ten. V usage is TRBV4-1 and J usage is TRBJ1-5; D unclear. Germline V gene sequence: CDR1 MGHRA, CDR2 YSYEKL. V was clipped by 1 base and J by 6 bases, with 19 bases between them. This CDR3 spans 17 amino acids. CDR3 sequence (DNA): TGCGCCAGCAGCCAAGGGTTCCCCCCCACGGTGGGTCAGCCCCAGCATTTT. Its translation is CASSQGFPPTVGQPQHF.

This clonotype was detected a few times. The rearrangement joins TRBV10-3 to TRBJ1-1, with 7 bases aligning to TRBD1. J was trimmed by 3 bases and V by 6 bases; bases with no gene match: 7. Germline V lookup: CDR1 ENHRY, CDR2 SYGVKD. The CDR3 runs 14 residues. The chain's CDR3 is CAIRSTGVDTEAFF. CDR3 bases: TGTGCCATCAGGTCCACAGGGGTGGACACTGAAGCTTTCTTT.

This clonotype came up a few times. The chain joins TRBV27 to TRBJ1-1; unclear D gene. The V end lost 3 bases, the J end lost 7 bases, and 9 bases lay between the germline ends. The CDR3 covers 12 residues. The germline V gene has CDR1 MNHEY and CDR2 SMNVEV (reference sequence). In nucleotides, the CDR3 is TGTGCCAGCAGTTTGTGGCAGAGTGAAGCTTTCTTT. Amino acids: CASSLWQSEAFF.

The J gene is TRBJ1-5, the V gene TRBV12-5; D is unresolved. Deletions cut 5 bases from V and 3 bases from J, with 11 bases between. CDR3 length: 14 amino acids. Germline CDR1 and CDR2: LGHNT and FRNRAP. The CDR3 DNA reads TGTGCTAGTGGTACTCTTAAGACCAATCAGCCCCAGCATTTT. Its translation: CASGTLKTNQPQHF.

The CDR3 DNA reads TGTGCCAGCAGCTTAACCAGAAGGGACAGGGTAAATTCACCCCTCCACTTT. It encodes CASSLTRRDRVNSPLHF. The rearrangement joins TRBV7-2 to TRBJ1-6; 9 nucleotides align to TRBD1. Germline CDR1 reads SGHTA; CDR2 reads FQGNSA. V lost 2 bases and J lost 7; bases outside the gene matches: 9. The CDR3 contains 17 residues.

CDR3 region: CSAREGTSGGQETQYF. The CDR3 DNA follows: TGCAGTGCTAGAGAGGGGACTAGCGGGGGCCAAGAGACCCAGTACTTC. The rearrangement joins TRBV20-1 to TRBJ2-5, with 14 bases that match TRBD2. This CDR3 comprises 16 residues. Germline assignment: CDR1 DFQATT and CDR2 SNEGSKA (reference sequence). The J segment lost 1 base and the V segment lost 0 bases, leaving 1 base of the junction unmatched.

This clonotype was seen a handful of times. J is TRBJ2-3 and V is TRBV4-1; D might be TRBD2 (5 bases). The CDR3 sequence is 17 residues long. The germline V gene has CDR1 MGHRA and CDR2 YSYEKL. Trimming took off 1 base at V and 1 base at J, with 15 bases between the two ends. The CDR3 here is CASSQGVVTTRTDTQYF. CDR3 sequence (DNA): TGCGCCAGCAGCCAAGGTGTAGTGACTACACGCACAGATACGCAGTATTTT.